This TCR beta chain was found in a study of T cells in Graves' hyperthyroidism and ophthalmopathy. Study background: Once the initial diagnosis was made, peripheral blood was obtained before any treatment.

Amplified TCR beta CDR3 regions derived from RNA transcripts. The TCR CDR3 first-round RT-PCR relied on the HTBI primer set. TCRdb ran MiXCR on the multiplex PCR reads and lists one entry per CDR3 protein. The sample has a few hundred thousand distinct CDR3 sequences; approximately 17% are singletons. Study-level findings and limits: Most expanded thyroid clonotypes above 0.001 also appeared in blood. A model of 13 V-J pairs discriminated ophthalmopathy from stable hyperthyroidism.

A word on this clonotype: Antigen specificity is unknown.

The CDR3 loop spans 12 amino acids. Germline V gene data show CDR1 as SNHLY and CDR2 as FYNNEI. Deletions cut 6 bases from V and 5 bases from J, with 8 bases between. Clinical symptoms, serum thyroxine and TRAb, thyroid ultrasound and orbital computed tomography together formed the diagnostic basis. The TCR sequence derives from a woman between 18 and 29 years old with Graves' ophthalmopathy. The chain has TRBV2 and TRBJ2-4; tentatively, D is TRBD1 (5 bases). Material: blood. The CDR3 coding sequence is TGTGCCAGCAGGGACATCGAAAACATTCAGTACTTC. Residues: CASRDIENIQYF.